Each of the 24 T cell receptor beta chains below was sequenced from the same sample in a study of OX40 agonist ivuxolimab in advanced cancers. TCRdb's table, derived via immunoSEQ multiplex PCR, lists solely in-frame clones and lacks some. This table has roughly 73,000 clones, roughly 88% appearing once. The sample consisted of CD4+ or CD8+ T cells sorted from blood, taken in a trial of the OX40 agonist ivuxolimab. Receptors originate from an adult with an advanced solid tumor such as melanoma, head and neck, liver or kidney cancer.

This sequence joins TRBV29-1 and TRBJ2-2; TRBD2 is a possible D gene (5 bases). From germline, CDR1 is SQVTM and CDR2 ANQGSEA. CDR3 size: 14 residues. V was pared by 0 bases and J by 4 bases, with 9 bases between. CDR3 amino acids: CSVEDRGSTGELFF. The CDR3 bases are TGCAGCGTTGAAGATCGGGGTTCCACCGGGGAGCTGTTTTTT.

V is TRBV18 and J is TRBJ2-7; D unclear. The CDR3 consists of 14 residues. Trimming left V 3 bases short and J 6 bases short, with 15 bases between. From germline, CDR1 is KGHSH and CDR2 LQKENI. CDR3 bases: TGTGCCAGCTCACCCTGGGAAAGGCGAGGCGAGCAGTACTTC. It codes for CASSPWERRGEQYF.

This CDR3 reads CASSIRGQDGYTF. CDR3 DNA: TGTGCCAGTAGTATTAGGGGACAGGATGGCTACACCTTC. The chain employs TRBV19 and TRBJ1-2; TRBD1 matches 8 bases. Germline CDR1 reads LNHDA; CDR2 reads SQIVND (reference sequence). Trimming at V came to 3 bases and at J to 6 bases, leaving 3 bases not matched to a gene. There are 13 residues in the CDR3.

This chain connects TRBV7-2 to TRBJ2-7, with D tentatively TRBD1 (5 bases). This CDR3 is 13 amino acids long. V was trimmed by 1 base and J by 3 bases, leaving 7 bases between them. The germline CDR1 and CDR2 sequences are SGHTA and FQGNSA. CDR3 sequence: CASSLVDSYEQYF. CDR3 bases: TGTGCCAGCAGCTTAGTAGACAGCTACGAGCAGTACTTC.

This chain connects TRBV5-1 to TRBJ2-6; perhaps TRBD1 as D (5 bases). The CDR3 sequence is 14 residues long. Trimming removed 4 bases from V and 2 bases from J, with 7 bases in between. Germline V gives CDR1 SGHRS, CDR2 YFSETQ. In DNA form, the CDR3 reads TGCGCCAGCAGCGCGACAGCTGGGGCCAACGTCCTGACTTTC. This translates into CASSATAGANVLTF. The whole variable domain, filled in from reference TRBV5-1 and TRBJ2-6, reads KAGVTQTPRYLIKTRGQQVTLSCSPISGHRSVSWYQQTPGQGLQFLFEYFSETQRNKGNFPGRFSGRQFSNSRSEMNVSTLELGDSALYLCASSATAGANVLTFGAGSRLTVL.

The rearrangement joins TRBV5-6 to TRBJ1-1, with D perhaps TRBD1 (5 bases). Germline lookup yields CDR1 SGHDT and CDR2 YYEEEE. This CDR3 spans 13 amino acids. Trimming took off 3 bases at V and 4 bases at J, with 10 bases between the two ends. In DNA form, the CDR3 reads TGTGCCAGCAGCTATTGGGGGGTCACTGAAGCTTTCTTT. Residues: CASSYWGVTEAFF.

The V and J genes are TRBV4-2 and TRBJ1-2; D not certain. Germline CDR1 is LGHNA and CDR2 is YNFKEQ. Trimming removed 0 bases at V and 2 bases at J, with 7 bases between. The CDR3 covers 14 residues. The DNA for the CDR3 is TGTGCCAGCAGCCAAGAAGAGGTAAACTATGGCTACACCTTC. Its translation: CASSQEEVNYGYTF.

The chain couples TRBV6-1 to TRBJ1-2, with TRBD1 as a possible D gene (5 bases). Germline CDR1 MNHNS, CDR2 SASEGT. V was pared by 3 bases and J by 3 bases, with 8 bases between. The CDR3 is 13 amino acids. As DNA, the CDR3 is TGTGCCAGCAGTGACTGGGGCGACTATGGCTACACCTTC. Residues: CASSDWGDYGYTF.

The chain links TRBV5-4 to TRBJ1-1; a weak D match, TRBD1 (5 bases). Trimming shortened V by 4 bases and J by 4 bases, and 14 bases separated the two germline ends. The CDR3 consists of 14 residues. Germline V gene data show CDR1 as SGHNT and CDR2 as YYREEE (reference sequence). The DNA of the CDR3 is TGTGCCAGCAGCGTCCCCCAGGGACCCACTGAAGCTTTCTTT. Translated: CASSVPQGPTEAFF.

This chain connects TRBV4-3 to TRBJ1-2; weak D call: TRBD1 (5 bases). The CDR3 sequence is 16 residues long. Germline V gives CDR1 LGHNA, CDR2 YSLEER. Trimming removed 0 bases at V and 4 bases at J, with 15 bases between. As DNA, the CDR3 is TGCGCCAGCAGCCAAGACTCCGCGGGGGAGAGCTATGGCTACACCTTC. Translation gives CASSQDSAGESYGYTF.

The rearrangement joins TRBV4-2 to TRBJ2-7; 8 nucleotides line up with TRBD1. CDR1 is LGHNA and CDR2 is YNFKEQ in the germline V gene. The V gene end was trimmed by 1 base and the J gene end by 0 bases; junction bases not matched to a gene: 5. The CDR3 totals 16 residues. The CDR3 loop reads CASSQGSRGLSYEQYF. The DNA of the CDR3 is TGTGCCAGCAGCCAAGGGTCCAGGGGGCTCTCCTACGAGCAGTACTTC.

The V and J genes are TRBV10-3 and TRBJ2-3; a possible D gene is TRBD1 (6 bases). V was pared by 6 bases and J by 1 base, with 11 bases between. This CDR3 has 14 amino acids. Per germline, CDR1 ENHRY and CDR2 SYGVKD. CDR3 DNA sequence: TGTGCCATCAGCCCAGGGGCGGGCACAGATACGCAGTATTTT. This gives the protein CAISPGAGTDTQYF.

The chain joins TRBV25-1 to TRBJ1-3; perhaps TRBD1 as D (6 bases). The germline gives CDR1 MGHDK, CDR2 SYGVNS. This CDR3 contains 16 residues. Trimming removed 7 bases from V and 6 bases from J, with 22 bases in between. DNA of the CDR3: TGTGCCAGCACTCGAGGGGGTTCCCATCGATTAAACACCATATATTTT. Translation gives CASTRGGSHRLNTIYF. Combining the CDR3 with reference TRBV25-1 and TRBJ1-3 gives the whole variable domain EADIYQTPRYLVIGTGKKITLECSQTMGHDKMYWYQQDPGMELHLIHYSYGVNSTEKGDLSSESTVSRIRTEHFPLTLESARPSHTSQYLCASTRGGSHRLNTIYFGEGSWLTVV.

The J gene is TRBJ2-7, the V gene TRBV11-2; 8 positions agree with TRBD1. This CDR3 is built from 14 residues. The trim removed 3 bases at V and 2 bases at J, leaving 3 bases unmatched. Looked up from germline, CDR1 is SGHAT and CDR2 is FQNNGV. The CDR3 bases are TGTGCCAGCAGCTTGGGACAGGTGCCCTACGAGCAGTACTTC. Translation: CASSLGQVPYEQYF.

This chain uses TRBV4-2 with TRBJ2-7; a weak D match, TRBD1 (5 bases). Germline CDR1 and CDR2: LGHNA and YNFKEQ. V lost 3 bases and J 1 base, leaving 13 bases between the germline ends. The CDR3 has 15 amino acids. The CDR3 protein is CASSQLSQGSYEQYF. In DNA, the CDR3 is TGTGCCAGCAGCCAGCTGTCGCAGGGTTCCTACGAGCAGTACTTC.

The chain carries TRBV7-9 and TRBJ1-2, with TRBD1 as a possible D gene (5 bases). The germline V gene has CDR1 SEHNR and CDR2 FQNEAQ (reference sequence). V dropped 0 bases and J dropped 8 bases, with 13 bases sitting between them. The length of the CDR3 is 14 residues. CDR3 nucleotide sequence: TGTGCCAGCAGCTTAGCGGGACTCAGTATAGGCTACACCTTC. Translating it yields CASSLAGLSIGYTF.

The chain carries TRBV19 and TRBJ1-5; TRBD1 is a possible D gene (5 bases). The CDR3 length is 12 residues. Germline CDR1 is LNHDA and CDR2 is SQIVND (reference sequence). The V end lost 9 bases, the J end lost 7 bases, and 13 bases lay between the germline ends. The CDR3 spells CASKRGLQPQHF. The CDR3, as DNA: TGTGCCAGCAAAAGGGGTCTGCAGCCCCAGCATTTT.

The rearrangement joins TRBV15 to TRBJ2-2; D remains ambiguous. The CDR3 is made up of 16 amino acids. Trimming stripped 0 bases from V and 0 bases from J, with 8 bases between. Germline lookup yields CDR1 LNHNV and CDR2 YYDKDF (reference sequence). The CDR3 here is CATSRDYIANTGELFF. Written as DNA, the CDR3 is TGTGCCACCAGCAGAGATTACATAGCGAACACCGGGGAGCTGTTTTTT.

The CDR3 sequence: CAIRRQGTSGELFF. The DNA of the CDR3 is TGTGCCATCAGGAGACAGGGAACGTCCGGGGAGCTGTTTTTT. The chain is built from TRBV10-3 and TRBJ2-2, with 7 bases identical to TRBD1. Germline-derived CDR1 and CDR2 are ENHRY and SYGVKD. After removal of 6 bases from V and 6 bases from J, the junction contained 7 bases not matched to a gene. This CDR3 comprises 14 residues.

The chain links TRBV30 to TRBJ2-7; no reliable D call. This CDR3 is built from 12 residues. The V and J ends lost 2 bases and 7 bases respectively, with 12 bases between them. Germline V lookup: CDR1 GTSNPN, CDR2 SVGIG (reference sequence). The CDR3 DNA follows: TGTGCCTGGAGTCCATACTTCTCTGAGCAGTACTTC. Translation: CAWSPYFSEQYF.

The chain uses TRBV7-6 and TRBJ1-6; 7 bases are shared with TRBD1. The V gene end was trimmed by 0 bases and the J gene end by 10 bases; junction bases not matched to a gene: 6. Germline values: CDR1 SGHVS, CDR2 FNYEAQ. This CDR3 comprises 15 residues. The CDR3 DNA reads as TGTGCCAGCAGCTTAGCAGGGGGCGTTCAATCACCCCTCCACTTT. Translating gives CASSLAGGVQSPLHF.

The gene calls are TRBV7-2 and TRBJ2-5; D ambiguous. Deletions cut 1 base from V and 4 bases from J, with 7 bases between. Germline V gene lookup returns CDR1 SGHTA and CDR2 FQGNSA. CDR3 size: 13 residues. The CDR3 coding sequence is TGTGCCAGCAGCTTAGGCCCCGGAGAGACCCAGTACTTC. Translated: CASSLGPGETQYF.

The chain is built from TRBV5-1 and TRBJ2-7; 7 nucleotides align to TRBD1. Germline V gene sequence: CDR1 SGHRS, CDR2 YFSETQ. The CDR3 consists of 16 residues. The V and J ends lost 4 bases and 0 bases, in that order; junction bases with no gene match: 10. As DNA, the CDR3 is TGCGCCAGCAGCACTGGACAGGCCGCCGGCTCCTACGAGCAGTACTTC. It is translated as CASSTGQAAGSYEQYF. The full variable domain, its missing parts supplied by reference TRBV5-1 and TRBJ2-7, is KAGVTQTPRYLIKTRGQQVTLSCSPISGHRSVSWYQQTPGQGLQFLFEYFSETQRNKGNFPGRFSGRQFSNSRSEMNVSTLELGDSALYLCASSTGQAAGSYEQYFGPGTRLTVT.

The chain uses TRBV5-6 and TRBJ1-3; D unresolved. The germline V gene encodes CDR1 SGHDT and CDR2 YYEEEE. There are 14 residues in the CDR3. Trimming left V 1 base short and J 4 bases short, with 9 bases between. DNA of the CDR3: TGTGCCAGCAGCTTGTTATTGGGGGGAAACACCATATATTTT. It codes for CASSLLLGGNTIYF. Looking up the rest from reference TRBV5-6 and TRBJ1-3 gives the full variable domain: DAGVTQSPTHLIKTRGQQVTLRCSPKSGHDTVSWYQQALGQGPQFIFQYYEEEERQRGNFPDRFSGHQFPNYSSELNVNALLLGDSALYLCASSLLLGGNTIYFGEGSWLTVV.